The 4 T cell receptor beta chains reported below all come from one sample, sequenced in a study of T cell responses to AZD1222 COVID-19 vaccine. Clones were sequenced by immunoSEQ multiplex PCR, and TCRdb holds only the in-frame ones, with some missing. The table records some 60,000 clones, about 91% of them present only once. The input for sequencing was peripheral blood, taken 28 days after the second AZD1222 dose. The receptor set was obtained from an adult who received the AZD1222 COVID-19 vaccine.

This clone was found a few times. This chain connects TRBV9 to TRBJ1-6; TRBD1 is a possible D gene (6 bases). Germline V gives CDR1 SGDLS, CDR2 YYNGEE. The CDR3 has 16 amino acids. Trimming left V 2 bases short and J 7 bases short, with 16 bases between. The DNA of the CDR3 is TGTGCCAGCAGCGTTTCCGGGGGCGCGGAGAATTCACCCCTCCACTTT. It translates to CASSVSGGAENSPLHF.

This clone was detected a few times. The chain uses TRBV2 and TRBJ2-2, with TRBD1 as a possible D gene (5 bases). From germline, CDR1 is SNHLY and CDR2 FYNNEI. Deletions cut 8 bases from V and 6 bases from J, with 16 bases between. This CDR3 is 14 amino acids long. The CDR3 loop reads CASRRLGLSGELFF. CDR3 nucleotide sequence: TGTGCCAGCCGCCGGCTGGGGCTGTCCGGGGAGCTGTTTTTT.

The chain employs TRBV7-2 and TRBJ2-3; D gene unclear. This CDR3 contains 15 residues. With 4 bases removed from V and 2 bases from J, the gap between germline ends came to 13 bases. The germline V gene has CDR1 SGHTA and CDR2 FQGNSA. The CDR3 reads CASSSDGTLTDTQYF. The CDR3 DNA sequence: TGTGCCAGCAGCTCGGACGGAACTCTCACAGATACGCAGTATTTT.

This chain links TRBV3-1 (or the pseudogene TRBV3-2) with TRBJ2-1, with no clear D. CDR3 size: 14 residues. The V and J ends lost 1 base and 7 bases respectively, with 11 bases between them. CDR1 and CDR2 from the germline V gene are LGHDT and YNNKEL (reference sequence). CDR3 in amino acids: CASSQGVHQNEQFF. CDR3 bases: TGTGCCAGCAGCCAAGGGGTACACCAGAATGAGCAGTTCTTC.